This record looks at one TCR beta chain sequence and its context. What it binds is unknown. The sample belongs to a study of identifying expanded T cells in peripheral blood. Only in-frame clones appear in the TCRdb table, and some are missing; sequencing was by immunoSEQ multiplex PCR. Among about 100,000 clones listed, 88% were seen once. General study results and limits: Across healthy donors, higher total template counts meant significantly greater roughly 2-week count variance. Differentially abundant clones: around 1.2 between replicates, 15 to 17 at approximately 13 days, less than 20 at four.

V lost 3 bases, J lost 6 bases, and 7 bases stayed unmatched. Germline V gene data show CDR1 as ENHRY and CDR2 as SYGVKD. The CDR3 covers 14 residues. The chain has TRBV10-3 and TRBJ2-7, with TRBD1 matching over 8 bases. Sequenced material: blood. The sequence was obtained from a person aged 18-70 years in good health. The CDR3 DNA reads as TGTGCCATCAGTGATGACAGGGGTTTGGCCGAGCAGTACTTC. This codes for CAISDDRGLAEQYF.